This TCR beta chain was identified during a study of control samples from healthy donors and cancer patients. V lost 3 bases and J 1 base, leaving 4 bases between the germline ends. Germline V lookup: CDR1 MNHNS, CDR2 SASEGT. The CDR3 contains 14 residues. Here immunoSEQ multiplex PCR was the method, and the copy in TCRdb shows in-frame clones only, minus some. The repertoire consists of about 180,000 clones, with around 89% occurring once and the leading ten covering approximately 1.5%. The chain has TRBV6-1 and TRBJ1-6; no definite D call. The sequencing sample was made of blood. This sequence was found in a woman between 45 and 60 years old in good health. CDR3 nucleotides: TGTGCCAGCAGTGAGGTATCCTATAATTCACCCCTCCACTTT. Encoded protein: CASSEVSYNSPLHF.